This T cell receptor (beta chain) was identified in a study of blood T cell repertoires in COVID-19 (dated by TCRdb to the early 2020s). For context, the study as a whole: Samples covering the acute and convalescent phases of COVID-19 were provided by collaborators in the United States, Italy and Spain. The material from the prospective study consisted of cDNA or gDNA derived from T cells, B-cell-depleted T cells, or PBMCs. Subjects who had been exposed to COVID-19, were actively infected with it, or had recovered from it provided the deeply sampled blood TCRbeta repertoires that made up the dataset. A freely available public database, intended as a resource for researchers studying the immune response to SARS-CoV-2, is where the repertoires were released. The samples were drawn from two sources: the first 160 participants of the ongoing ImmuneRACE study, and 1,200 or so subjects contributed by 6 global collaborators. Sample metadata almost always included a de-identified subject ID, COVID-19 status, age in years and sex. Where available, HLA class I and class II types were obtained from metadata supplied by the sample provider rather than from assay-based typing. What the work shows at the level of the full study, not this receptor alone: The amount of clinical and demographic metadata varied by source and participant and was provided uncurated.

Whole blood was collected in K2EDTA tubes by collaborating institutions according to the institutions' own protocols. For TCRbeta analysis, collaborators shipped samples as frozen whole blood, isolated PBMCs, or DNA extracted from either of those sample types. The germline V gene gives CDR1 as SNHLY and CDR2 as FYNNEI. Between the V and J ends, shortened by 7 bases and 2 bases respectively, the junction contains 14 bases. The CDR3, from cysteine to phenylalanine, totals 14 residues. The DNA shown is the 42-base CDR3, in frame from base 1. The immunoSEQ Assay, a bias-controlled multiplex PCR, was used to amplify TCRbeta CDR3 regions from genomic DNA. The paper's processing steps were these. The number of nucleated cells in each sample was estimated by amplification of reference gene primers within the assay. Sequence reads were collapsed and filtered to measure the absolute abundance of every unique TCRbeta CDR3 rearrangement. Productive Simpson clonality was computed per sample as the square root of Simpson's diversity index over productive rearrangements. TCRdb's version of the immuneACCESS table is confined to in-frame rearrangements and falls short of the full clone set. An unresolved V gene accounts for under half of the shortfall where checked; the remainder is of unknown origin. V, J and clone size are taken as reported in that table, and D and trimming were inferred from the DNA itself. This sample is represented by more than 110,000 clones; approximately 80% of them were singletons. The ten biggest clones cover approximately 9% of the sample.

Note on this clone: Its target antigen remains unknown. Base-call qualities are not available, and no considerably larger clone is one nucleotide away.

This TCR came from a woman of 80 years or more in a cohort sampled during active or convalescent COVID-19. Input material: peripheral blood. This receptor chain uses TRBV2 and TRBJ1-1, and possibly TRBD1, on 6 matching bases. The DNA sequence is TGTGCCAGCAAGCAGGGGCGGGTTAACACTGAAGCTTTCTTT. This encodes CASKQGRVNTEAFF.